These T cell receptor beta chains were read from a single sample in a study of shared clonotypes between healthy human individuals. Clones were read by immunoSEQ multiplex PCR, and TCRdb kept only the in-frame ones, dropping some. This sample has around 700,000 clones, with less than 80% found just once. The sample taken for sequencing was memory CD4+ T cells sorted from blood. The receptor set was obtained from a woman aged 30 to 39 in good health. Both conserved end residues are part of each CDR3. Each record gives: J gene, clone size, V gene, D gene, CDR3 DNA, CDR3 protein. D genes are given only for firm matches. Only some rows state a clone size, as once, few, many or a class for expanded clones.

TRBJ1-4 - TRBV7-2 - TGTGCCAGCAGCTTAGCTAGGGGGAGGGATGAAAAACTGTTTTTT CASSLARGRDEKLFF
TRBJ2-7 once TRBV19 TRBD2 TGTGCCAGTAGTATAGGCCTAGCGGACGGCTACGAGCAGTACTTC CASSIGLADGYEQYF
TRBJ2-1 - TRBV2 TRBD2 TGTGCCAGCAGTGAAGAGGGGGGCCTAGCGGGATATGAGCAGTTCTTC CASSEEGGLAGYEQFF
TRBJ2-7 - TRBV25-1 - TGTGCCAGCAGTTCCCGGGACGGACAGTACGAGCAGTACTTC CASSSRDGQYEQYF
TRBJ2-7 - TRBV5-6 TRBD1 TGTGCCAGCAGACTGGCTGGGACAGGGCCCCCCTACGAGCAGTACTTC CASRLAGTGPPYEQYF
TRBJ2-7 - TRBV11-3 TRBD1 TGTGCCAGCAGCCCCGGACAGGGTATGTCCTACGAGCAGTACTTC CASSPGQGMSYEQYF
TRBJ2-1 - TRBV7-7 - TGTGCCAGCAGTTCGGGACTCCTGAGCTCCTACAATGAGCAGTTCTTC CASSSGLLSSYNEQFF
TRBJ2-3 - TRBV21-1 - TGTGCCAGCAGCAAAGTTTTCCAGGCAGGAAGCACAGATACGCAGTATTTT CASSKVFQAGSTDTQYF
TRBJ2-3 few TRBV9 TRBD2 TGTGCCAGCAGCAACCGGAGGGTAGCGGGAGATCAGTCAGATACGCAGTATTTT CASSNRRVAGDQSDTQYF
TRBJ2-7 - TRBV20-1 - TGCAGTGCTCTAGACTACGAGCAGTACTTC CSALDYEQYF
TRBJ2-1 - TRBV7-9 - TGTGCCAGCAGCTTAGGTCGTGAGGTTTGGTTCTTC CASSLGREVWFF
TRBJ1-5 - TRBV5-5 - TGTGCCAGCAGCCCGACTCGACAGATCAATCAGCCCCAGCATTTT CASSPTRQINQPQHF
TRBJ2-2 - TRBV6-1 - TGTGCCAGCAGTGAAGAGGGGAGGTCCGGGGAGCTGTTTTTT CASSEEGRSGELFF
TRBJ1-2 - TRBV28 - TGTGCCAGCAGTTTATTAGGGCAGGGCACTAGGGGCTACACCTTC CASSLLGQGTRGYTF
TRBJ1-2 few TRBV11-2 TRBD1 TGTGCCAGCAGCGCGGACAGGGCAGACGGCTACACCTTC CASSADRADGYTF
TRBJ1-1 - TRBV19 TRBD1 TGTGCCAGTAGTGTGGACAGGGTGAACACTGAAGCTTTCTTT CASSVDRVNTEAFF
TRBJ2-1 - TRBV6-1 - TGTGCCAGCAGTGTGTACCAACCGAATTCAAACTACAATGAGCAGTTCTTC CASSVYQPNSNYNEQFF
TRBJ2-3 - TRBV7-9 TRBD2 TGTGCCAGCAGCTTAGTTTGGACTAGCGGACTCAGCACAGATACGCAGTATTTT CASSLVWTSGLSTDTQYF
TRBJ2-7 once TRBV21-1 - TGTGCCAGCAGCAAAGGATGGAGGGGTCCGCACTCCTACGAGCAGTACTTC CASSKGWRGPHSYEQYF
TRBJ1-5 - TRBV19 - TGTGCCAGTAGTATGGTCGGTGGGGGCAATCAGCCCCAGCATTTT CASSMVGGGNQPQHF
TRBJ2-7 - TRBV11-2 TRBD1 TGTGCCAGCAGCCAACCTACAGGGGCGGTCGAGCAGTACTTC CASSQPTGAVEQYF
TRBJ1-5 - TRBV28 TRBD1 TGTGCCAGCAGTTTACCCCAGACAGGGCGGTATCAGCCCCAGCATTTT CASSLPQTGRYQPQHF
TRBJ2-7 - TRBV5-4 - TGTGCCAGCAGCTTGGCCGCCTACTCTTCCTACGAGCAGTACTTC CASSLAAYSSYEQYF
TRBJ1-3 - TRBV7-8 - TGTGCCAGCAGCTTAGGATTGTCTGGAAACACCATATATTTT CASSLGLSGNTIYF
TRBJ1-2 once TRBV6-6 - TGTGCCAGCAGTTCCACAAAGGGTGGTAACTATGGCTACACCTTC CASSSTKGGNYGYTF
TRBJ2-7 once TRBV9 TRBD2 TGTGCCAGCAGCCCCCTGGGAGGAGCGGGGGATTACTACGAGCAGTACTTC CASSPLGGAGDYYEQYF
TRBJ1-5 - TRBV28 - TGTGCCAGTGAGGGTCGTCGCAATCAGCCCCAGCATTTT CASEGRRNQPQHF
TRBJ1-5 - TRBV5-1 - TGCGCCAGCAGCGTGGACAGCAATCAGCCCCAGCATTTT CASSVDSNQPQHF
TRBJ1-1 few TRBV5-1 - TGCGCCAGCAGCTCCACCGGACAGCTGAACACTGAAGCTTTCTTT CASSSTGQLNTEAFF
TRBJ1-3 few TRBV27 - TGTGCCAGCAGCAGGGTCATTGGAAACACCATATATTTT CASSRVIGNTIYF
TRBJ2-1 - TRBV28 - TGTGCCAGCAGTGAGGCAGGGTCCGTCCGACACGGAGGGCAGTTCTTC CASSEAGSVRHGGQFF
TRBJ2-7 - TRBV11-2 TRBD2 TGTGCCAGCAGCTACTATAGCGGGAGTAATCGGCACGAGCAGTACTTC CASSYYSGSNRHEQYF
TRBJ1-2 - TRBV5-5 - TGTGCCAGCAGCTTGAGGGCCCTAGGGGGCTACACCTTC CASSLRALGGYTF
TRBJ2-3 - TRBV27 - TGTGCCAGCAGGGGTTGGGATACGCAGTATTTT CASRGWDTQYF
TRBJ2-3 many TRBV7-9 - TGTGCCAGCAGCTTATCTGCAACAGTTGATACGCAGTATTTT CASSLSATVDTQYF
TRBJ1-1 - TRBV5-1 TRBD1 TGCGCCAGCAGCCCGGGGACAGGATACACTGAAGCTTTCTTT CASSPGTGYTEAFF
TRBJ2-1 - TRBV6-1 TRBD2 TGTGCCAGCAGTCCCGGACTAGCGGGTTACAATGAGCAGTTCTTC CASSPGLAGYNEQFF
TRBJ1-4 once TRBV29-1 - TGCAGCGTTGAGGTGGACCCAAGGGATGGAAAACTGTTTTTT CSVEVDPRDGKLFF
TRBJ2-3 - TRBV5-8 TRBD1 TGTGCCAGCAGCAAAGGACAGGAGACATACACAGATACGCAGTATTTT CASSKGQETYTDTQYF
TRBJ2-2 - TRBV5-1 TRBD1 TGCGCCAGCAGCCAGGACAGGGTCAACACCGGGGAGCTGTTTTTT CASSQDRVNTGELFF
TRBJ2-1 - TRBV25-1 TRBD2 TGTGCCAGCAGTGACGGCGCGGGAGGGCCAGACAATGAGCAGTTCTTC CASSDGAGGPDNEQFF
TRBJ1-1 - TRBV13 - TGTGCCAGCAGCCGACAACCGGGTTCCAGAAACACTGAAGCTTTCTTT CASSRQPGSRNTEAFF
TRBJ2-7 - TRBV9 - TGTGCCAGCAGCGTAGGCCCCCCGGGACAATTCCCCAACGAGCAGTACTTC CASSVGPPGQFPNEQYF
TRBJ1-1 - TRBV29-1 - TGCAGCGTGGAAGGGCAGGACTACACTGAAGCTTTCTTT CSVEGQDYTEAFF
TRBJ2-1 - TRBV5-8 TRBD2 TGTGCCAGCAGCGGTCGGGACTATCAGAGCTCCTACAATGAGCAGTTCTTC CASSGRDYQSSYNEQFF
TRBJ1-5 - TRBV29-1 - TGCAGCGTTGGTTTAGGGACAAACAATCAGCCCCAGCATTTT CSVGLGTNNQPQHF
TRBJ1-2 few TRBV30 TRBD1 TGTGCCTGGAGCAGACAGGGAGTTCGGGAAGGCTACACCTTC CAWSRQGVREGYTF
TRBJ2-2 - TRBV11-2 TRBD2 TGTGCCAGCAGCCAGGGACTAGCGAACACCGGGGAGCTGTTTTTT CASSQGLANTGELFF
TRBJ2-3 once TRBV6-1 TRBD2 TGTGCCAGCAGTGAAAGTGTTCGGGGACTAGCGGGCGGGGATACGCAGTATTTT CASSESVRGLAGGDTQYF
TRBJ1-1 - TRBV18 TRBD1 TGTGCCAGCTCACCGTCTCCTGGGACAGGGAGAGGTGAAGCTTTCTTT CASSPSPGTGRGEAFF
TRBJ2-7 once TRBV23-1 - TGCGCCAGCAGTCAACACAACAGCTACGAGCAGTACTTC CASSQHNSYEQYF
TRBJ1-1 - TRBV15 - TGTGCCACCAGCAGCCGAACGGGACTGTGGAACACTGAAGCTTTCTTT CATSSRTGLWNTEAFF
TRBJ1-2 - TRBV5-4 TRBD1 TGTGCCAGCAGCCCAGGGGGCGCGGACTATGGCTACACCTTC CASSPGGADYGYTF
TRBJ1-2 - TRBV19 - TGTGCCAGTAGCTCCATTAAGGACGTCCCTAACTATGGCTACACCTTC CASSSIKDVPNYGYTF
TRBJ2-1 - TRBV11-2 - TGTGCCAGCAGCTGGTCGGGTGAGCAGTTCTTC CASSWSGEQFF
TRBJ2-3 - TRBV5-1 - TGCGCCAGCAGCTTGTACGAGGTCGTGGGAATTTCTAGCACAGATACGCAGTATTTT CASSLYEVVGISSTDTQYF
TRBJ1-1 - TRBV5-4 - TGTGCCAGCAGACCTCCACCCCTTGGGGGGAACACTGAAGCTTTCTTT CASRPPPLGGNTEAFF
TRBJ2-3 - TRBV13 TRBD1 TGTGCCAGCAGCACCGGGACAGTACGAGATACGCAGTATTTT CASSTGTVRDTQYF
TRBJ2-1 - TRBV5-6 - TGTGCCAGCAGCTGGCGGGATCGCCCTTACAATGAGCAGTTCTTC CASSWRDRPYNEQFF
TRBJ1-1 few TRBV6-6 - TGTGCCAGCGTATTCCAGGGCGAGACTGAAGCTTTCTTT CASVFQGETEAFF